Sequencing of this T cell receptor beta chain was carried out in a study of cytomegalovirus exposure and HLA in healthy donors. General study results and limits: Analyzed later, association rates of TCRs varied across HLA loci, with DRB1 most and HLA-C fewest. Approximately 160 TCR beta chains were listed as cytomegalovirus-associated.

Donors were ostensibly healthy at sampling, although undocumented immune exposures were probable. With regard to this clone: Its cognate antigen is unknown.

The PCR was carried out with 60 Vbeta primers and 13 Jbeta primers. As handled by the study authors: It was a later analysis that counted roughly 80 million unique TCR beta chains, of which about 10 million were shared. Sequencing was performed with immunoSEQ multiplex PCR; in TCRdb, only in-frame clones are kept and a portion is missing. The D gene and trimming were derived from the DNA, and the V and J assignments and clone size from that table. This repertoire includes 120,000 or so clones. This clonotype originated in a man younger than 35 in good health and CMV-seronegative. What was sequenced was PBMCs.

This CDR3 reads CASSLDYYGYTF. CDR3 nucleotide sequence: TGTGCCAGCAGCTTAGACTACTATGGCTACACCTTC. The V and J genes are TRBV13 and TRBJ1-2; D is uncertain. The V end was cut by 1 base, the J end by 3 bases, with 3 bases between. CDR3 length: 12 residues. Germline V gives CDR1 PRHDT, CDR2 FYEKMQ (reference sequence).